The 31 T cell receptor beta chains below were found in one sample sequenced in a study of response to subunit inactivated influenza vaccine. Using its own MiXCR run on the RT-PCR reads, TCRdb lists one record per CDR3 protein. The sample lists 650,000 to 800,000 distinct CDR3 sequences; approximately 14% were seen once. Source: PBMCs from blood, taken around 14 days before vaccination. These receptors originate from a man aged 50-60 years who received an inactivated influenza vaccine.

The chain is built from TRBV9 and TRBJ2-1; D is undetermined. The CDR3 is made up of 17 amino acids. CDR1 SGDLS and CDR2 YYNGEE come from the germline V gene. V lost 1 base and J lost 0, with 14 bases in between. This CDR3 is CASSVRMGGSSYNEQFF. In nucleotides, the CDR3 is TGTGCCAGCAGCGTAAGGATGGGCGGATCCTCCTACAATGAGCAGTTCTTC.

The chain couples TRBV10-3 to TRBJ2-5; TRBD1 matches at 10 bases. CDR1 and CDR2 (germline): ENHRY, SYGVKD. The CDR3 runs 13 residues. Germline trimming cut 10 bases from V and 2 bases from J; bases unmatched to any gene: 4. CDR3 loop: CATRTGGQETQYF. DNA for the CDR3: TGTGCCACCAGGACAGGGGGTCAAGAGACCCAGTACTTC.

This clonotype was recorded many times. V and J are TRBV10-3 and TRBJ2-1, with 9 bases matching TRBD2. CDR3 length: 17 residues. Germline CDR1 and CDR2: ENHRY and SYGVKD. Germline trimming cut 5 bases from V and 5 bases from J; bases unmatched to any gene: 13. The CDR3 DNA sequence: TGTGCCATCAGTCCCACCACAGGCGGGGGGGCCCACAATGAGCAGTTCTTC. Its protein product is CAISPTTGGGAHNEQFF.

This clonotype was observed a few times. This sequence joins TRBV5-1 and TRBJ1-5, with D tentatively TRBD1 (6 bases). Germline CDR1 is SGHRS and CDR2 is YFSETQ. The CDR3 covers 15 residues. V was clipped by 4 bases and J by 3 bases, with 14 bases between them. The CDR3 region has the DNA TGCGCCAGCAGCCCGACAGTGGGGGCCAATCAGCCCCAGCATTTT. Protein: CASSPTVGANQPQHF.

This clonotype showed up just a few times. The chain employs TRBV12-3 or TRBV12-4 and TRBJ1-5; 9 bases are a match to TRBD1. The trim removed 5 bases at V and 7 bases at J, leaving 12 bases unmatched. The CDR3 sequence is 16 residues long. This CDR3 is CASSPFGQGYNQPQHF. The CDR3 region has the DNA TGTGCCAGCAGTCCATTCGGACAGGGGTATAACCAGCCCCAGCATTTT.

This clonotype showed up many times. The genes are TRBV5-1 and TRBJ2-1; D is perhaps TRBD2 (5 bases). Germline assignment: CDR1 SGHRS and CDR2 YFSETQ. The CDR3 is made up of 14 amino acids. Trimming removed 0 bases from V and 6 bases from J, with 10 bases in between. The CDR3 sequence is CASSLVPGINEQFF. The CDR3, as DNA: TGCGCCAGCAGCTTGGTACCGGGGATCAATGAGCAGTTCTTC.

This clonotype appeared a few times. The J gene is TRBJ1-2, the V gene TRBV20-1; TRBD1 is a possible D gene (5 bases). The V gene's germline CDR1 is DFQATT and CDR2 SNEGSKA (reference sequence). Trimming removed 3 bases at V and 7 bases at J, with 15 bases between. The CDR3 has 13 amino acids. The CDR3 reads CSASNPGRTGYTF. The CDR3 coding sequence is TGCAGTGCTAGTAACCCGGGACGAACTGGCTACACCTTC.

The sample holds many counts of this clonotype. The genes are TRBV29-1 and TRBJ2-2; D gene ambiguous. Germline V gives CDR1 SQVTM, CDR2 ANQGSEA. The V and J ends lost 7 bases and 5 bases respectively, with 23 bases between them. CDR3 size: 16 residues. The CDR3 spells CSAQPLAGDGTGELFF. CDR3 nucleotides: TGCAGCGCCCAACCCCTGGCTGGGGATGGAACCGGGGAGCTGTTTTTT.

The chain has TRBV10-3 and TRBJ1-2; 7 bases agree with TRBD1. V gave up 3 bases and J gave up 4 bases; unmatched junction bases: 14. The germline V gene encodes CDR1 ENHRY and CDR2 SYGVKD. The length of the CDR3 is 17 residues. The CDR3 region has the DNA TGTGCCATCAGTGATCGACAGGGCGGGAGACTTGGCTATGGCTACACCTTC. Translation gives CAISDRQGGRLGYGYTF.

This clonotype has ten or more counts. The rearrangement uses TRBV10-3 and TRBJ2-7; D is possibly TRBD1 or TRBD2 (5 bases each). V was pared by 3 bases and J by 0 bases, with 9 bases between. Germline lookup yields CDR1 ENHRY and CDR2 SYGVKD. CDR3 length: 14 amino acids. CDR3 loop: CAISDEGFSYEQYF. In DNA form, the CDR3 reads TGTGCCATCAGTGATGAGGGGTTCTCCTACGAGCAGTACTTC.

A few counts support this clonotype. The chain joins TRBV25-1 to TRBJ2-3; D call uncertain. Germline values: CDR1 MGHDK, CDR2 SYGVNS. The V end lost 3 bases, the J end lost 1 base, and 14 bases lay between the germline ends. The CDR3 spans 16 residues. CDR3 coding DNA: TGTGCCAGCAGTGAGCAGGCCAACTACCGCACAGATACGCAGTATTTT. Residues: CASSEQANYRTDTQYF.

Concerning this clonotype: The germline gene is not matched at one end of the junction; a read error may be the cause. V usage is TRBV7-9 and J usage is TRBJ2-3; D is possibly TRBD1 (5 bases). This CDR3 has 16 residues. CDR1 is SEHNR and CDR2 is FQNEAQ in the germline V gene (reference sequence). CDR3 protein: CASSLLSLPSTATQYF. DNA of the CDR3: TGTGCCAGCAGCTTACTCTCACTTCCGTCGACAGCTACGCAGTATTTT.

The chain employs TRBV28 and TRBJ1-5; 9 bases line up with TRBD1. V trimming: 5 bases; J trimming: 2 bases; junction bases outside the gene matches: 4. Germline CDR1 reads MDHEN; CDR2 reads SYDVKM. The CDR3 loop spans 15 amino acids. CDR3 DNA sequence: TGTGCCAGCAGTAACAGGGGGCAAGGCAATCAGCCCCAGCATTTT. This codes for CASSNRGQGNQPQHF.

This clonotype was detected ten times or more. The chain recombines TRBV5-1 with TRBJ2-1, with 10 bases matching TRBD2. The J segment lost 4 bases and the V segment lost 0 bases, leaving 7 bases of the junction unmatched. In germline, CDR1 is SGHRS, CDR2 YFSETQ. This CDR3 comprises 17 residues. Here the CDR3 reads CASSLEASGSVYNEQFF. CDR3 sequence (DNA): TGCGCCAGCAGCTTGGAGGCTAGCGGGAGTGTATACAATGAGCAGTTCTTC.

Only a few counts were recorded for this clonotype. V usage is TRBV24-1 and J usage is TRBJ2-1; D possibly corresponds to TRBD1 (6 bases). The V gene's germline CDR1 is KGHDR and CDR2 SFDVKD. Trimming took 0 bases from V and 5 from J, leaving 13 bases between them. The CDR3 totals 16 residues. The CDR3 nucleotides read TGTGCCACCAGTGATTTGGGGGTAGGGGGTAACAATGAGCAGTTCTTC. As protein: CATSDLGVGGNNEQFF.

This chain uses TRBV7-9 with TRBJ2-1, with a possible D match to TRBD2 (5 bases). Germline CDR1 and CDR2: SEHNR and FQNEAQ (reference sequence). V dropped 2 bases and J dropped 9 bases, with 14 bases sitting between them. The CDR3 is made up of 14 amino acids. The CDR3: CASSLYEGAAEQFF. CDR3 nucleotides: TGTGCCAGCAGCTTATACGAGGGAGCCGCTGAGCAGTTCTTC.

This clonotype was found many times. The CDR3 bases are TGTGCCAGCAGTTTAAGGCCGGGGGACACCGGGGAGCTGTTTTTT. This gives the protein CASSLRPGDTGELFF. The genes are TRBV28 and TRBJ2-2; a weak D match, TRBD2 (6 bases). Germline assignment: CDR1 MDHEN and CDR2 SYDVKM. The germline V and J ends were trimmed by 2 bases and 3 bases, with 10 bases remaining between them. This CDR3 has 15 residues. Together with reference TRBV28 and TRBJ2-2, the CDR3 gives the full variable domain: DVKVTQSSRYLVKRTGEKVFLECVQDMDHENMFWYRQDPGLGLRLIYFSYDVKMKEKGDIPEGYSVSREKKERFSLILESASTNQTSMYLCASSLRPGDTGELFFGEGSRLTVL.

This clonotype was seen once. V gene TRBV15 combines with J gene TRBJ1-2; the match to TRBD1 covers 8 bases. The J segment lost 3 bases and the V segment lost 2 bases, leaving 8 bases of the junction unmatched. The germline V gene encodes CDR1 LNHNV and CDR2 YYDKDF (reference sequence). CDR3 length: 16 residues. In nucleotides, the CDR3 is TGTGCCACCAGCAGATCTCCCGGACAGGGTGACTATGGCTACACCTTC. It encodes CATSRSPGQGDYGYTF.

Only a few counts were recorded for this clonotype. The rearrangement joins TRBV12-3 or TRBV12-4 to TRBJ2-6; tentatively, D is TRBD1 (6 bases). This CDR3 is built from 16 residues. V was pared by 3 bases and J by 4 bases, with 13 bases between. Here the CDR3 reads CASSLGALWGANVLTF. In nucleotides, the CDR3 is TGTGCCAGCAGTTTGGGGGCATTGTGGGGGGCCAACGTCCTGACTTTC.

The chain is built from TRBV18 and TRBJ1-5; unclear D gene. The CDR3 is 14 residues long. The V end lost 3 bases, the J end lost 0 bases, and 6 bases lay between the germline ends. The germline V gene encodes CDR1 KGHSH and CDR2 LQKENI. The CDR3 DNA reads TGTGCCAGCTCACCCCAGGCTAGCAATCAGCCCCAGCATTTT. Amino acid sequence: CASSPQASNQPQHF.

Only a few counts were recorded for this clonotype. The V call is TRBV5-1, the J call TRBJ1-6; D is uncertain. The V gene lost 0 bases and the J gene lost 5 bases, with 9 bases spanning the gap. The CDR3 has 15 residues. CDR1 and CDR2 from the germline V gene are SGHRS and YFSETQ. CDR3 protein: CASSLERANNSPLHF. The CDR3 DNA follows: TGCGCCAGCAGCTTGGAGCGCGCGAATAATTCACCCCTCCACTTT.

The rearrangement uses TRBV5-1 and TRBJ1-1, with 7 bases identical to TRBD1. Trimming cost V 4 bases and J 2 bases; bases outside gene matches: 14. The CDR3 length is 17 residues. The germline V gene encodes CDR1 SGHRS and CDR2 YFSETQ. CDR3 sequence (DNA): TGCGCCAGCAGCCTTCTCCTAGCGACAGGGTTCAACACTGAAGCTTTCTTT. Residues: CASSLLLATGFNTEAFF. Variable domain in full (rest from reference TRBV5-1 and TRBJ1-1): KAGVTQTPRYLIKTRGQQVTLSCSPISGHRSVSWYQQTPGQGLQFLFEYFSETQRNKGNFPGRFSGRQFSNSRSEMNVSTLELGDSALYLCASSLLLATGFNTEAFFGQGTRLTVV.

V gene TRBV27 combines with J gene TRBJ2-7, with D possibly being TRBD2 (5 bases). This CDR3 spans 14 amino acids. Germline V gives CDR1 MNHEY, CDR2 SMNVEV (reference sequence). V gave up 3 bases and J gave up 4 bases, with 13 bases separating them. The CDR3 sequence: CASSLEASNYEQYF. Here the CDR3 DNA reads TGTGCCAGCAGTTTGGAGGCCAGTAATTACGAGCAGTACTTC.

The CDR3 loop reads CASSLLVGTHTDTQYF. CDR3 DNA: TGTGCCAGCAGTTTACTTGTCGGTACTCACACAGATACGCAGTATTTT. This chain uses TRBV27 with TRBJ2-3; D remains unclear. Germline lookup yields CDR1 MNHEY and CDR2 SMNVEV (reference sequence). Trimming shortened V by 2 bases and J by 2 bases, and 14 bases separated the two germline ends. This CDR3 has 16 amino acids.

This clonotype was seen many times. The genes are TRBV7-2 and TRBJ2-7; 7 bases fit TRBD1. Germline V gene sequence: CDR1 SGHTA, CDR2 FQGNSA. V lost 3 bases to trimming and J lost 5 bases; unmatched junction nucleotides: 13. The CDR3 extends over 16 amino acids. The CDR3 spells CASSFGTDKSENEQYF. CDR3 nucleotides: TGTGCCAGCAGCTTCGGGACAGACAAGTCTGAAAACGAGCAGTACTTC.

V usage is TRBV12-3 or TRBV12-4 and J usage is TRBJ1-3; TRBD1 might be the D (5 bases). The V end lost 8 bases, the J end lost 0 bases, and 11 bases lay between the germline ends. The CDR3 has 14 amino acids. The CDR3, as DNA: TGTGCCAGCTACCCGGGGGGCTCTGGAAACACCATATATTTT. Encoded protein: CASYPGGSGNTIYF.

This sequence joins TRBV6-2 or TRBV6-3 and TRBJ2-4, with TRBD1 identical over 10 bases. CDR3 length: 16 residues. J was trimmed by 9 bases and V by 0 bases; bases with no gene match: 8. Per germline, CDR1 MNHEY and CDR2 SVGEGT. The CDR3 region has the DNA TGTGCCAGCAGTTACTCTGCGGGACAGGGGAAAGGCATTCAGTACTTC. Protein sequence: CASSYSAGQGKGIQYF.

CDR3 protein: CASSLETGTDTQYF. The CDR3 DNA is TGTGCCAGCAGCTTAGAAACAGGCACAGATACGCAGTATTTT. This chain joins TRBV7-2 and TRBJ2-3; D not certain. From germline, CDR1 is SGHTA and CDR2 FQGNSA. This CDR3 has 14 amino acids. V lost 1 base and J 1 base, leaving 6 bases between the germline ends.

This clonotype was counted ten times or more. This chain uses TRBV5-1 with TRBJ2-5; 7 nucleotides match TRBD1. V was pared by 4 bases and J by 4 bases, with 10 bases of the junction left unmatched. The CDR3 runs to 15 residues. Looked up from germline, CDR1 is SGHRS and CDR2 is YFSETQ. The CDR3 DNA reads as TGCGCCAGCAGCACTGGACAGGCGGACGGAGAGACCCAGTACTTC. Translation gives CASSTGQADGETQYF.

The rearrangement joins TRBV20-1 to TRBJ2-1; 13 bases are shared with TRBD2. This CDR3 region has 17 residues. Germline V gene data show CDR1 as DFQATT and CDR2 as SNEGSKA (reference sequence). Trimming cost V 7 bases and J 5 bases; bases outside gene matches: 14. The CDR3 DNA is TGCAGTGTTAACTCATACCCAGGACTAGCGGGAGACAATGAGCAGTTCTTC. This gives the protein CSVNSYPGLAGDNEQFF.

This clonotype has only a few counts. This chain uses TRBV13 with TRBJ1-6; D is undetermined. This CDR3 has 15 residues. V gave up 1 base and J gave up 9 bases, with 13 bases separating them. Germline V gene data show CDR1 as PRHDT and CDR2 as FYEKMQ (reference sequence). Here the CDR3 DNA reads TGTGCCAGCAGCTTAGTCCAGGAGGCGGGTTCACCCCTCCACTTT. As protein: CASSLVQEAGSPLHF.